What follows is one T cell receptor beta chain and its context. The record originates from a study of shared clonotypes between healthy human individuals. Produced via immunoSEQ multiplex PCR; TCRdb's table is partial and in-frame only. The table has roughly 2.5 million clones, approximately 92% seen once. V lost 1 base, J lost 5 bases, and 17 bases lay in between. Germline lookup yields CDR1 KGHSH and CDR2 LQKENI. CDR3 length: 16 residues. The receptor comes from a man between 18 and 29 years old in good health. Sequencing was done on a sample of naive CD4+ T cells sorted from blood. Subset specified: CD45RA+ positively selected. This chain links TRBV18 with TRBJ2-5; either TRBD1 or TRBD2 may supply D (5 bases each). CDR3 in amino acids: CASSPRPLGAVETQYF. CDR3 sequence (DNA): TGTGCCAGCTCACCACGTCCGCTCGGGGCGGTTGAGACCCAGTACTTC.